The 28 T cell receptor beta chains presented below share a single source sample, sequenced in a study of blood T cell repertoires in COVID-19. Sequencing was performed with immunoSEQ multiplex PCR; in TCRdb, only in-frame clones are kept and a portion is missing. Here the sample spans about 100,000 clones, around 82% being singletons. Sequencing input: peripheral blood. The receptors were sampled from a human donor in a cohort sampled during active COVID-19.

The J gene is TRBJ1-1, the V gene TRBV4-1, with 8 nucleotides matching TRBD1. This CDR3 comprises 14 residues. With V trimmed by 5 bases and J by 7 bases, 9 bases remained unmatched. CDR1 is MGHRA, CDR2 YSYEKL, per germline. The CDR3 DNA is TGCGCCAGCAGCGCCTGGACAGGGTCAATTGAAGCTTTCTTT. Protein: CASSAWTGSIEAFF.

This chain connects TRBV30 to TRBJ2-2, with 8 bases matching TRBD2. From germline, CDR1 is GTSNPN and CDR2 SVGIG (reference sequence). This CDR3 has 13 amino acids. V trimming: 4 bases; J trimming: 4 bases; junction bases outside the gene matches: 2. The CDR3 loop is CAWTGRATGELFF. The CDR3 DNA reads TGTGCCTGGACCGGGAGGGCCACCGGGGAGCTGTTTTTT.

The chain couples TRBV18 to TRBJ2-1, with D maybe TRBD1 (6 bases). The V gene's germline CDR1 is KGHSH and CDR2 LQKENI. The CDR3 contains 16 residues. The V and J ends lost 0 bases and 1 base respectively, with 10 bases between them. CDR3 loop: CASSPPGQGSYNEQFF. The CDR3 DNA reads as TGTGCCAGCTCACCACCTGGGCAGGGGTCCTACAATGAGCAGTTCTTC.

The chain is built from TRBV19 and TRBJ2-1; D is undetermined. The CDR3 has 15 residues. The V end lost 1 base, the J end lost 8 bases, and 15 bases lay between the germline ends. Per the germline V gene, CDR1 is LNHDA and CDR2 is SQIVND (reference sequence). This CDR3 is CASSIVPGPRYEQFF. The DNA for the CDR3 is TGTGCCAGTAGTATAGTCCCGGGTCCGAGGTATGAGCAGTTCTTC.

Only one count was recorded for this clone. DNA of the CDR3: TGTGCCTGGAGCTGGACAGGCTCCTATAATTCACCCCTCCACTTT. Translating it yields CAWSWTGSYNSPLHF. The chain employs TRBV30 and TRBJ1-6, with TRBD1 matching over 7 bases. CDR1 GTSNPN and CDR2 SVGIG come from the germline V gene (reference sequence). CDR3 size: 15 residues. V lost 3 bases, J lost 0 bases, and 2 bases stayed unmatched.

The genes are TRBV7-2 and TRBJ2-2; D perhaps matches TRBD2 (6 bases). This CDR3 contains 15 residues. The germline V gene has CDR1 SGHTA and CDR2 FQGNSA. The germline V and J ends were trimmed by 5 bases and 1 base, with 11 bases remaining between them. The CDR3 region has the DNA TGTGCCAGCAGCCCTTACGGGGGGAACACCGGGGAGCTGTTTTTT. It specifies CASSPYGGNTGELFF.

V is TRBV4-1 and J is TRBJ2-6; D not resolved. Germline V gene sequence: CDR1 MGHRA, CDR2 YSYEKL. Trimming stripped 0 bases from V and 0 bases from J, with 6 bases between. The length of the CDR3 is 16 residues. CDR3 residues: CASSQDPYSGANVLTF. CDR3 DNA: TGCGCCAGCAGCCAAGATCCCTACTCTGGGGCCAACGTCCTGACTTTC.

The rearrangement joins TRBV30 to TRBJ1-2; 9 bases match TRBD1. Germline assignment: CDR1 GTSNPN and CDR2 SVGIG (reference sequence). Trimming took 3 bases from V and 7 from J; bases not matched to a gene: 9. CDR3 length: 14 residues. The CDR3 DNA follows: TGTGCCTGGAGGCAAACCGGGACAGGGCTTGGCTACACCTTC. As protein: CAWRQTGTGLGYTF.

This clone has just one count. V gene TRBV10-3 combines with J gene TRBJ2-7, with D possibly TRBD2 on 6 matching bases. The germline CDR1 and CDR2 sequences are ENHRY and SYGVKD. V was cut by 6 bases and J by 4 bases, with 16 bases left in between. The CDR3 runs 14 residues. The CDR3 here is CAISRGTGEYEQYV. CDR3 DNA sequence: TGTGCCATCAGCCGTGGGACGGGGGAGTACGAGCAGTACGTC.

In DNA, the CDR3 is TGCGCCAGCAGCAAGCCGGGACTAGCAAGCTACGAGCAGTACTTC. The encoded protein is CASSKPGLASYEQYF. The V call is TRBV5-1, the J call TRBJ2-7; 9 positions match TRBD2. After removal of 4 bases from V and 3 bases from J, the junction contained 8 bases not matched to a gene. CDR1 and CDR2 (germline): SGHRS, YFSETQ. The CDR3 is 15 residues long. Filled out from reference TRBV5-1 and TRBJ2-7, the complete variable domain reads KAGVTQTPRYLIKTRGQQVTLSCSPISGHRSVSWYQQTPGQGLQFLFEYFSETQRNKGNFPGRFSGRQFSNSRSEMNVSTLELGDSALYLCASSKPGLASYEQYFGPGTRLTVT.

The rearrangement links TRBV27 to TRBJ2-6; D possibly corresponds to TRBD1 (5 bases). The germline V and J ends were trimmed by 7 bases and 0 bases, with 13 bases remaining between them. The CDR3 consists of 16 residues. From germline, CDR1 is MNHEY and CDR2 SMNVEV (reference sequence). The DNA for the CDR3 is TGTGCCAGCACCCCGACAGCTAGCTCTGGGGCCAACGTCCTGACTTTC. Translating gives CASTPTASSGANVLTF.

The chain combines TRBV3-1 (or the pseudogene TRBV3-2) with TRBJ1-6, with 8 nucleotides matching TRBD1. The CDR3 loop spans 17 amino acids. The trim removed 4 bases at V and 5 bases at J, leaving 10 bases unmatched. Germline CDR1 is LGHDT and CDR2 is YNNKEL (reference sequence). CDR3 sequence reads: CASSRNHRGINNSPLHF. Here the CDR3 DNA reads TGTGCCAGCAGCCGAAACCACAGGGGGATAAATAATTCACCCCTCCACTTT.

The rearrangement joins TRBV15 to TRBJ1-1; D is unclear. In germline, CDR1 is LNHNV, CDR2 YYDKDF (reference sequence). This CDR3 has 13 residues. CDR3 sequence (DNA): TGTGCGTCGCGGGTGGGGTTTGGCACTGAAGCTTTCTTT. Amino acids: CASRVGFGTEAFF.

The J gene is TRBJ2-1, the V gene TRBV5-1; 7 bases map to TRBD2. The CDR3 has 13 amino acids. V lost 3 bases to trimming and J lost 4 bases; unmatched junction nucleotides: 1. From germline, CDR1 is SGHRS and CDR2 YFSETQ. The CDR3 coding sequence is TGCGCCAGCAGCTGGGGGGGATACAATGAGCAGTTCTTC. It codes for CASSWGGYNEQFF. Variable domain in full (rest from reference TRBV5-1 and TRBJ2-1): KAGVTQTPRYLIKTRGQQVTLSCSPISGHRSVSWYQQTPGQGLQFLFEYFSETQRNKGNFPGRFSGRQFSNSRSEMNVSTLELGDSALYLCASSWGGYNEQFFGPGTRLTVL.

The chain joins TRBV12-3 or TRBV12-4 to TRBJ2-1; no definite D call. The ends were cut back, 7 bases at V and 5 bases at J, with 6 bases in the middle. This CDR3 region has 11 residues. The CDR3 is CASTANNEQFF. The CDR3 bases are TGTGCCAGCACTGCGAACAATGAGCAGTTCTTC.

The chain has TRBV2 and TRBJ2-5, with 7 bases aligning to TRBD2. CDR1 is SNHLY and CDR2 is FYNNEI in the germline V gene. The CDR3 length is 14 residues. V lost 6 bases, J lost 2 bases, and 6 bases stayed unmatched. The CDR3 here is CASSAGLPQETQYF. The CDR3 DNA reads as TGTGCCAGCAGCGCGGGACTACCTCAAGAGACCCAGTACTTC. The entire variable domain, with the rest obtained from reference TRBV2 and TRBJ2-5, is as follows: EPEVTQTPSHQVTQMGQEVILRCVPISNHLYFYWYRQILGQKVEFLVSFYNNEISEKSEIFDDQFSVERPDGSNFTLKIRSTKLEDSAMYFCASSAGLPQETQYFGPGTRLLVL.

The rearrangement uses TRBV2 and TRBJ1-1; 10 bases map to TRBD1. The germline gives CDR1 SNHLY, CDR2 FYNNEI. V lost 8 bases to trimming and J lost 1 base; unmatched junction nucleotides: 10. The CDR3 runs 16 residues. CDR3 loop: CASGRQGAKPNTEAFF. Here the CDR3 DNA reads TGTGCCAGCGGAAGACAGGGGGCGAAACCGAACACTGAAGCTTTCTTT.

Here the CDR3 reads CASSILAGEKDTQYF. The CDR3 coding sequence is TGTGCCAGCAGCATACTAGCGGGAGAGAAGGATACGCAGTATTTT. The V gene is TRBV13, the J gene TRBJ2-3; TRBD2 agrees at 11 bases. The CDR3 runs 15 residues. V gave up 5 bases and J gave up 6 bases; unmatched junction bases: 7. Looked up from germline, CDR1 is PRHDT and CDR2 is FYEKMQ (reference sequence).

The chain employs TRBV7-2 and TRBJ1-2; TRBD1 might be the D (6 bases). Germline V gives CDR1 SGHTA, CDR2 FQGNSA. Trimming cost V 6 bases and J 8 bases, with 22 bases left between them. This CDR3 has 15 amino acids. CDR3 sequence reads: CASRRTRDTIEGYTF. CDR3 sequence (DNA): TGTGCCAGCAGGCGAACCCGGGACACTATTGAGGGCTACACCTTC. The variable domain in full, completed from reference TRBV7-2 and TRBJ1-2, reads GAGVSQSPSNKVTEKGKDVELRCDPISGHTALYWYRQSLGQGLEFLIYFQGNSAPDKSGLPSDRFSAERTGGSVSTLTIQRTQQEDSAVYLCASRRTRDTIEGYTFGSGTRLTVV.

The rearrangement uses TRBV11-3 and TRBJ2-1; the D gene is possibly TRBD2 (6 bases). V lost 1 base, J lost 6 bases, and 13 bases lay in between. Germline V CDR1 and CDR2: SGHNT, YENEEA. The CDR3 spans 15 residues. CDR3 sequence (DNA): TGTGCCAGCAGCTTAGGGGGACTGAGCACCAATGAGCAGTTCTTC. This gives the protein CASSLGGLSTNEQFF.

The V and J genes are TRBV9 and TRBJ2-5, with TRBD2 matching 15 bases. With 0 bases clipped from V and 4 bases from J, the junction kept 4 bases outside the gene matches. There are 17 residues in the CDR3. CDR1 SGDLS and CDR2 YYNGEE come from the germline V gene. This CDR3 reads CASSVGTSGRAIETQYF. In nucleotides, the CDR3 is TGTGCCAGCAGCGTAGGGACTAGCGGGAGGGCCATAGAGACCCAGTACTTC.

The chain recombines TRBV6-5 with TRBJ2-7, with 8 bases aligning to TRBD1. Unmatched junction bases numbered 4, after V lost 5 bases and J lost 4 bases. This CDR3 region has 13 residues. CDR1 is MNHEY, CDR2 SVGAGI, per germline. DNA of the CDR3: TGTGCCAGCAGTAGGACAGGGTCTTACGAGCAGTACTTC. Protein sequence: CASSRTGSYEQYF.

This clone has a count of ten or more. The rearrangement links TRBV7-9 to TRBJ1-6; D remains ambiguous. V was trimmed by 0 bases and J by 9 bases, leaving 6 bases between them. This CDR3 region has 13 residues. Germline V gene sequence: CDR1 SEHNR, CDR2 FQNEAQ (reference sequence). The CDR3 loop is CASSLATSSPLHF. DNA for the CDR3: TGTGCCAGCAGCTTAGCGACTTCTTCACCCCTCCACTTT.

CDR3 amino acids: CASSRQGEAFF. The CDR3 bases are TGTGCCAGCAGCCGACAGGGTGAAGCTTTCTTT. V and J are TRBV5-6 and TRBJ1-1; 7 nucleotides match TRBD1. This CDR3 has 11 residues. With V trimmed by 4 bases and J by 7 bases, 1 base remained unmatched. Germline V lookup: CDR1 SGHDT, CDR2 YYEEEE.

J is TRBJ1-2 and V is TRBV29-1; 8 positions agree with TRBD1. J was trimmed by 4 bases and V by 1 base; bases with no gene match: 8. The CDR3 runs to 15 residues. Germline values: CDR1 SQVTM, CDR2 ANQGSEA. This CDR3 is CSVEVESGGIYGYTF. CDR3 sequence (DNA): TGCAGCGTTGAAGTGGAATCAGGGGGCATCTATGGCTACACCTTC.

This clone was found once. V gene TRBV7-2 combines with J gene TRBJ1-5; TRBD1 matches 9 bases. Germline CDR1 SGHTA, CDR2 FQGNSA. The trim removed 8 bases at V and 2 bases at J, leaving 13 bases unmatched. The CDR3 runs to 17 residues. The CDR3 loop is CASCPLQGAGGNQPQHF. The CDR3 bases are TGTGCCAGCTGTCCTCTACAGGGGGCTGGGGGCAATCAGCCCCAGCATTTT. Drawing the rest from reference TRBV7-2 and TRBJ1-5, the complete variable domain is GAGVSQSPSNKVTEKGKDVELRCDPISGHTALYWYRQSLGQGLEFLIYFQGNSAPDKSGLPSDRFSAERTGGSVSTLTIQRTQQEDSAVYLCASCPLQGAGGNQPQHFGDGTRLSIL.

CDR3 residues: CASSLYPTGNTEAFF. In DNA form, the CDR3 reads TGTGCCAGCAGCTTGTATCCGACGGGGAACACTGAAGCTTTCTTT. The chain uses TRBV5-5 and TRBJ1-1; D gene unclear. The CDR3 contains 15 residues. With 1 base removed from V and 1 base from J, the gap between germline ends came to 11 bases. Germline assignment: CDR1 SGHKS and CDR2 YYEKEE (reference sequence).

The sample holds a few counts of this clone. The rearrangement joins TRBV2 to TRBJ2-2, with D possibly being TRBD2 (6 bases). There are 15 residues in the CDR3. Germline CDR1 and CDR2: SNHLY and FYNNEI. V was shortened by 5 bases and J by 3 bases, with 13 bases between the two germline ends. CDR3: CASSQLGTDTGELFF. The CDR3 bases are TGTGCCAGCAGTCAACTCGGGACTGACACCGGGGAGCTGTTTTTT.